This entry concerns a single T cell receptor (beta chain). The antigen remains undetermined. A much larger clone lies a single base off, so this may be a read error. Amplification of TCR alpha and beta CDR3 regions from RNA used iRepertoire nested multiplex PCR. Tissue mRNA or PBMC total RNA, roughly 100-400 ng, went into one-step reverse transcription and amplification. TCRdb processed the multiplex PCR reads anew with MiXCR; each CDR3 protein has one entry. Found here are 160,000 or so distinct CDR3 sequences, 43% of them singletons; the top ten hold around 4.9%. This specimen comes from a study of glioma-infiltrating T cells. The study's findings and limits: Above-expected tissue-blood divergence occurred in all gliomas, most in low-grade ones. Very few CDR3 sequences were shared between tissue and blood.

The CDR3 runs 15 residues. After removal of 5 bases from V and 3 bases from J, the junction contained 6 bases not matched to a gene. The germline V gene encodes CDR1 SGHTA and CDR2 FQGNSA. The receptor comes from a human donor with low-grade glioma or glioblastoma, undergoing nonglioma brain surgery, or in good health (not recorded which). This rearrangement joins TRBV7-2 to TRBJ2-3, with TRBD2 identical over 9 bases. The sequenced sample was glioma tissue, nonneoplastic brain tissue, or PBMCs (not recorded which). As DNA, the CDR3 is TGTGCCAGCAGCATTAGCGGGAGTGTAACAGATACGCAGTATTTT. This gives the protein CASSISGSVTDTQYF.